This T cell receptor beta chain was captured in a study of cytomegalovirus exposure and HLA in healthy donors. Study results and limitations: Later examination showed HLA-associated TCR beta chains had greater clonal expansion than equally common others. In a later analysis, common viral pathogens appeared linked to several of the most significant clusters. Sequencing depth across donors, presence/absence analyses assumed, was roughly uniform. Earlier findings revealed that most TCR beta V segments proved productive either about 90% or about 30% of the time.

On this clone: Its antigen is not identified.

The PCR employed 60 Vbeta primers together with 13 Jbeta primers. Produced via immunoSEQ multiplex PCR; TCRdb's table is partial and in-frame only. The sample includes about 210,000 clones, about four fifths of them seen just once. V was shortened by 6 bases and J by 1 base, with 12 bases between the two germline ends. Germline V lookup: CDR1 MNHNS, CDR2 SASEGT. This CDR3 has 14 residues. The origin of this receptor is a woman between 50 and 59 years old in good health and CMV-seropositive. The rearrangement joins TRBV6-1 to TRBJ1-2, with D possibly TRBD1 on 5 matching bases. Material: PBMCs. CDR3 nucleotide sequence: TGTGCCAGCAGGGCCCTTGACAGTAACTATGGCTACACCTTC. Translated: CASRALDSNYGYTF.